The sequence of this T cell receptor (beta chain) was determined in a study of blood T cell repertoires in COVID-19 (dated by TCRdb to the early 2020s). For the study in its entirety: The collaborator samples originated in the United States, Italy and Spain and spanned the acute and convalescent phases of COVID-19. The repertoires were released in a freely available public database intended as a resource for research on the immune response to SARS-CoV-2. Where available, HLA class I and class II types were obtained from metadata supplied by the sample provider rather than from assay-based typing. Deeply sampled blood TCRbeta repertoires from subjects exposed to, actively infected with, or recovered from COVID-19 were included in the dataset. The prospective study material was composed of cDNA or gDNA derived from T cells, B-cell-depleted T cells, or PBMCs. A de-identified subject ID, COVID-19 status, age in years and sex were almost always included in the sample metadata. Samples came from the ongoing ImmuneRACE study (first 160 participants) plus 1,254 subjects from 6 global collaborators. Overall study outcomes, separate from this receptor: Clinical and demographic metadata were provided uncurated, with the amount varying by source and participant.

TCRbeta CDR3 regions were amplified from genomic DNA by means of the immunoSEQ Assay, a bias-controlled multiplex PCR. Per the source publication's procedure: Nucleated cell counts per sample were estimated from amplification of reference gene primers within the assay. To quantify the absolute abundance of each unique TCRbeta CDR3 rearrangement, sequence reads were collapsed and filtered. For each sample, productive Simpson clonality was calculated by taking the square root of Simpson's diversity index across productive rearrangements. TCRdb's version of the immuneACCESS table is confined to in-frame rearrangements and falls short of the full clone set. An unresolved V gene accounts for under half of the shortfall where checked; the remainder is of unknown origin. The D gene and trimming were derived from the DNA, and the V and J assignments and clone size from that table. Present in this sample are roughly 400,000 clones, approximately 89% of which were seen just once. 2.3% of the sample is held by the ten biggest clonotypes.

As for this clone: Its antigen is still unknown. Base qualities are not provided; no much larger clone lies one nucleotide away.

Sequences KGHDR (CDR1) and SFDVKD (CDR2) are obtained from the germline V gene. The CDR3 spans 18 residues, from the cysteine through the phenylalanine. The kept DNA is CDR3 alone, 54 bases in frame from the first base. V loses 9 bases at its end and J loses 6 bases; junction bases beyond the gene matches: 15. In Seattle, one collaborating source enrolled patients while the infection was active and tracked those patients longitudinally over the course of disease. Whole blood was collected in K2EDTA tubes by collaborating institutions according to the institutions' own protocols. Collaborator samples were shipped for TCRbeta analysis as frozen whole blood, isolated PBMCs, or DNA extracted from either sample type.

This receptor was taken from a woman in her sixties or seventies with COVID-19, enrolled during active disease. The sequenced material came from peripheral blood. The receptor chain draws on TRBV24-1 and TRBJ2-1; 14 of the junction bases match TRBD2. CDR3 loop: CATGGGIGTSGGVNEQFF. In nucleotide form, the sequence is TGTGCCACCGGAGGTGGTATAGGGACTAGCGGGGGTGTCAATGAGCAGTTCTTC.